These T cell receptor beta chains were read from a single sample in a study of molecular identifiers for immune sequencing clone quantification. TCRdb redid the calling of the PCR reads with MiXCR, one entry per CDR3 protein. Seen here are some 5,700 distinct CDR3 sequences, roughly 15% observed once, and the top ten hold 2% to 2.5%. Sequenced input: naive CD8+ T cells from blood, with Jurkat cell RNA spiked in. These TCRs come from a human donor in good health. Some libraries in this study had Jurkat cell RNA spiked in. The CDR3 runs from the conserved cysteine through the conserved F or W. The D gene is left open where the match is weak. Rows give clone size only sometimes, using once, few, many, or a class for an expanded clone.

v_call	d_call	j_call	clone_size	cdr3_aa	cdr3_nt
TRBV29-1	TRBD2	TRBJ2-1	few	CSVEVIAGGPGSYNEQFF	TGCAGCGTTGAAGTTATAGCGGGAGGGCCTGGGTCCTACAATGAGCAGTTCTTC
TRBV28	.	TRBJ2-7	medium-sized	CASSFRLGSMEYEQYF	TGTGCCAGCAGTTTCCGGCTAGGCTCCATGGAGTACGAGCAGTACTTC
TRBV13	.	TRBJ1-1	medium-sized	CASSPGIGAGGTEAFF	TGTGCCAGCAGTCCGGGGATAGGGGCTGGTGGAACTGAAGCTTTCTTT
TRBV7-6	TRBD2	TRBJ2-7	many	CASSRGQGLAVPSYEQYF	TGTGCCAGCAGCAGGGGACAAGGACTAGCGGTCCCCTCCTACGAGCAGTACTTC
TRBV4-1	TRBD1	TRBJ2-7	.	CACSQEYRGPYVQYF	TGCGCCTGCAGCCAAGAGTACAGGGGCCCCTACGTGCAGTACTTC
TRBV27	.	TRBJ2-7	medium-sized	CASSLLGGPHEQYF	TGTGCCAGCAGTTTATTGGGGGGCCCCCACGAGCAGTACTTC
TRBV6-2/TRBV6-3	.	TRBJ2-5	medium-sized	CASSYYDGQETQYF	TGTGCCAGCAGTTACTACGACGGTCAAGAGACCCAGTACTTC
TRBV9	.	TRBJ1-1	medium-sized	CASSAQGDDTEAFF	TGTGCCAGCAGCGCACAGGGCGATGACACTGAAGCTTTCTTT
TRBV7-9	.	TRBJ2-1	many	CASSLVADTSYNEQFF	TGTGCCAGCAGCTTGGTAGCGGATACCTCCTACAATGAGCAGTTCTTC
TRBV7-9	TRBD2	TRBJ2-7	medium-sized	CASSPPLAGTYEQYF	TGTGCCAGCAGCCCTCCGCTAGCGGGAACTTACGAGCAGTACTTC
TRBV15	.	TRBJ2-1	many	CATSGGRYNEQFF	TGTGCCACCTCCGGAGGCCGTTACAATGAGCAGTTCTTC
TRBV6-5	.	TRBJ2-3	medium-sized	CASSSEGHTDTQYF	TGTGCCAGCAGTTCTGAGGGGCACACAGATACGCAGTATTTT
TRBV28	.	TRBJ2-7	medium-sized	CASSLTPSYEQYF	TGTGCCAGCAGTCTTACCCCATCCTACGAGCAGTACTTC
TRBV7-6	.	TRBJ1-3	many	CASSLGELDTIYF	TGTGCCAGCAGCTTGGGGGAGCTAGACACCATATATTTT
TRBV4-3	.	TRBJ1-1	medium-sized	CASSQVFGLGMNTEAFF	TGCGCCAGCAGCCAAGTTTTCGGGTTGGGGATGAACACTGAAGCTTTCTTT